This T cell receptor (beta chain) originates from a study of cytomegalovirus exposure and HLA in healthy donors. Study in general: When 350 to 500 donors were genotyped, over 80% of them were found to fall in the Caucasian-associated ancestry cluster.

Notes on this clone: As yet, its antigen is unknown.

The PCR contained 60 Vbeta and 13 Jbeta primers. Assay: immunoSEQ multiplex PCR; the TCRdb copy retains only in-frame clones and omits some. The sample lists approximately 150,000 clones; roughly 76% were seen once. Trimming removed 0 bases from V and 2 bases from J, with 4 bases in between. This CDR3 is 13 amino acids long. Germline V gene data show CDR1 as SGHTA and CDR2 as FQGNSA. Regarding the study as a whole: The authors later linked a missense DCLRE1C variant to TCR beta V- and J-gene trimming.

This sequence joins TRBV7-2 and TRBJ2-5, with unresolved D. The sequenced sample consisted of PBMCs. The TCR was taken from a man aged 60 to 69 in good health and CMV-seronegative. The CDR3 spells CASSLALQETQYF. As DNA, the CDR3 is TGTGCCAGCAGCTTAGCGCTACAAGAGACCCAGTACTTC.